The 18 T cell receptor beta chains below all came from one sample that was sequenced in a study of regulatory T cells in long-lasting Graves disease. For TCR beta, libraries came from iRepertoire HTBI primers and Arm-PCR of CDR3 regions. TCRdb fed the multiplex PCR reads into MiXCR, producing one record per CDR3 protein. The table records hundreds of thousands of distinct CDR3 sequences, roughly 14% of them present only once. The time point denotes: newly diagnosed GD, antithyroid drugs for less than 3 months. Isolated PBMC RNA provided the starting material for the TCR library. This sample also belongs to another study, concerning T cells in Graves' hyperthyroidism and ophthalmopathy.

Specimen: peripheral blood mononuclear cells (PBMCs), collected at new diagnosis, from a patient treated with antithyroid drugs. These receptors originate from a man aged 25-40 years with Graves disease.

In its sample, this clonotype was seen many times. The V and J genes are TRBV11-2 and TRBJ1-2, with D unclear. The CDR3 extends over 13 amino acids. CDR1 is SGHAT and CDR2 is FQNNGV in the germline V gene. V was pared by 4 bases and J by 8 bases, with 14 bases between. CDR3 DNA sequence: TGTGCCAGCAGCTCCGACGCGCGGCGCGGCTACACCTTC. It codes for CASSSDARRGYTF.

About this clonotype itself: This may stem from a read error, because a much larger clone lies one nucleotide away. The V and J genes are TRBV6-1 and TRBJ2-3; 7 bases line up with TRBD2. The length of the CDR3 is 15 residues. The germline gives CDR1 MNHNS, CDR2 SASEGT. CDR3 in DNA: TGTGCCAGCAGCCCACGGGGGGTGCGCACAGATACGCGGTATTTT. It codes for CASSPRGVRTDTRYF.

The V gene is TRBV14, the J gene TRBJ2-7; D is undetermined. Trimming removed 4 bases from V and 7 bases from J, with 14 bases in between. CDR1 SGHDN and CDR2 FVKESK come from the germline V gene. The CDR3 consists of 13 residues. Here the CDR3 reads CASSPYSGREQYF. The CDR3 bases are TGTGCCAGCAGCCCCTACTCTGGCCGGGAGCAGTACTTC.

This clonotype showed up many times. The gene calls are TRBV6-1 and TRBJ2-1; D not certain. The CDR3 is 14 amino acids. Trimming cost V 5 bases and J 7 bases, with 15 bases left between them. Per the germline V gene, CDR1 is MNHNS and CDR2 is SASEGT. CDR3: CASSPLHSSNEQFF. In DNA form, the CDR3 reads TGTGCCAGCAGTCCCTTACATAGCTCTAATGAGCAGTTCTTC.

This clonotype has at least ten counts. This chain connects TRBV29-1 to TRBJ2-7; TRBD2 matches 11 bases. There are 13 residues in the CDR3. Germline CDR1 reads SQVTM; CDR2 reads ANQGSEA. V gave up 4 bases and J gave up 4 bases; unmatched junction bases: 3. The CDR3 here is CSVGGTSGYEQYF. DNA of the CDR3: TGCAGCGTTGGAGGGACTAGCGGTTACGAGCAGTACTTC.

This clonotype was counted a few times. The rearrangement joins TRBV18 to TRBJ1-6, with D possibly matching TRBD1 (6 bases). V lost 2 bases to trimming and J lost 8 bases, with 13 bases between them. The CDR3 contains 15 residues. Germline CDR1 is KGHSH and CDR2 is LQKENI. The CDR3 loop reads CASSPSQGLHSPLHF. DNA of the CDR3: TGTGCCAGCTCACCATCCCAGGGGCTTCATTCACCCCTCCACTTT. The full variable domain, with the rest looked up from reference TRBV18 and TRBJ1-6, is NAGVMQNPRHLVRRRGQEARLRCSPMKGHSHVYWYRQLPEEGLKFMVYLQKENIIDESGMPKERFSAEFPKEGPSILRIQQVVRGDSAAYFCASSPSQGLHSPLHFGNGTRLTVT.

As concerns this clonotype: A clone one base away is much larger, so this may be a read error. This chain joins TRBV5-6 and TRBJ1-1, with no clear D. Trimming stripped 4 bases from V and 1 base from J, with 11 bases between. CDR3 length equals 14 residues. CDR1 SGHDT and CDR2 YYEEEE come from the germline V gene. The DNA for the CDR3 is TGTGCCAGCAGCATGGGTCAGTCGAACACTGAAGCTTTCTTT. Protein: CASSMGQSNTEAFF.

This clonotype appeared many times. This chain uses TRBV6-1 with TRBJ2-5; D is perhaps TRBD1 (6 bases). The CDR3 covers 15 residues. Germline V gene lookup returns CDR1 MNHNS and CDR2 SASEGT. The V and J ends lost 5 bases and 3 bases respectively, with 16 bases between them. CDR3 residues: CASSPYRVGEETQYF. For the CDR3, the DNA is TGTGCCAGCAGTCCCTACAGGGTCGGGGAAGAGACCCAGTACTTC.

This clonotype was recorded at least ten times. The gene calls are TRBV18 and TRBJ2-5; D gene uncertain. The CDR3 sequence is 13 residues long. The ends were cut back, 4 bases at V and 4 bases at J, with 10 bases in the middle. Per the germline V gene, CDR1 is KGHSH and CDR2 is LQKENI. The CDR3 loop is CASSRLPRETQYF. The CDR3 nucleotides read TGTGCCAGCTCACGCCTCCCCCGAGAGACCCAGTACTTC.

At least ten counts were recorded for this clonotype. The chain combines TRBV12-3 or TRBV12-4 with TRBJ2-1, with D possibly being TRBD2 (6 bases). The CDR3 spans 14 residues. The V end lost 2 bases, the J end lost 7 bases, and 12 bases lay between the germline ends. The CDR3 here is CASSLRVGRNEQFF. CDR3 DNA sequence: TGTGCCAGCAGTTTACGGGTAGGGAGGAATGAGCAGTTCTTC.

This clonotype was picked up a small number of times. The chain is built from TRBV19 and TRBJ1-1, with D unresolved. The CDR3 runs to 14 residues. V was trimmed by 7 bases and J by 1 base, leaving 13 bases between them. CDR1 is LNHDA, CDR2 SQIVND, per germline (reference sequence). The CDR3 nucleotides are TGTGCCAGTAAGGGCAGAGACTGGAACACTGAAGCTTTCTTT. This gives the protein CASKGRDWNTEAFF. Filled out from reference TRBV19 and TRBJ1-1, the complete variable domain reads DGGITQSPKYLFRKEGQNVTLSCEQNLNHDAMYWYRQDPGQGLRLIYYSQIVNDFQKGDIAEGYSVSREKKESFPLTVTSAQKNPTAFYLCASKGRDWNTEAFFGQGTRLTVV.

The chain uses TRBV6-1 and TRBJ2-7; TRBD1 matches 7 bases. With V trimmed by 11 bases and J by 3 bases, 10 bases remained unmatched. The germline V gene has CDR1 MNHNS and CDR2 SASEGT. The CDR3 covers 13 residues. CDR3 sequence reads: CASQPGGFYEQYF. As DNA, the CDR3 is TGTGCCTCACAGCCAGGGGGTTTCTACGAGCAGTACTTC.

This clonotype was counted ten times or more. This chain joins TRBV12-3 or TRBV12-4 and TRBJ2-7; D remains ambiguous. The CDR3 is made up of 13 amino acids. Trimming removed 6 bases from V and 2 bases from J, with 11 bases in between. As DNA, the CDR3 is TGTGCCAGCAGCCCCTTGGCTGCCTACGAGCAGTACTTC. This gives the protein CASSPLAAYEQYF.

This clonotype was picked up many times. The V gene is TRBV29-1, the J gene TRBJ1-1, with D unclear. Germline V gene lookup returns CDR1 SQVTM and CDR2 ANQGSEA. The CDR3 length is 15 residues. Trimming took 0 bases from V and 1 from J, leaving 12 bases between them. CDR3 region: CSVEDLGLGNTEAFF. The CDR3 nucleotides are TGCAGCGTTGAAGATTTGGGATTGGGGAACACTGAAGCTTTCTTT.

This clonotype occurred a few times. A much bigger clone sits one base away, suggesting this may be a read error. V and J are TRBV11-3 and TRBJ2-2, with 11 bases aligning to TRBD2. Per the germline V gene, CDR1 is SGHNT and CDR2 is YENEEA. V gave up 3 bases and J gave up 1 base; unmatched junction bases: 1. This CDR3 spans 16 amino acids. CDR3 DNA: TGTGCCAGCAGCTTCGGACTAGCGGGGAACACCGGGGAGCTGTTTTTT. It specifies CASSFGLAGNTGELFF. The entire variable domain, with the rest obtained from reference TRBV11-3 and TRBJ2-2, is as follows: EAGVVQSPRYKIIEKKQPVAFWCNPISGHNTLYWYLQNLGQGPELLIRYENEEAVDDSQLPKDRFSAERLKGVDSTLKIQPAELGDSAVYLCASSFGLAGNTGELFFGEGSRLTVL.

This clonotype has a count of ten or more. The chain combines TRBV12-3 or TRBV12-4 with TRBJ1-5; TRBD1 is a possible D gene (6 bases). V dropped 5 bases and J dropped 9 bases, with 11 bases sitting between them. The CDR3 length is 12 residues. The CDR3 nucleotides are TGTGCCAGCAGTGGACCGGGGGCGCCCCAGCATTTT. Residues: CASSGPGAPQHF.

CDR3 region: CASSLGNRGLGNTIYF. CDR3 in DNA: TGTGCCAGCAGTTTAGGGAACAGGGGGCTTGGAAACACCATATATTTT. The chain joins TRBV12-3 or TRBV12-4 to TRBJ1-3; 9 bases map to TRBD1. J gave up 3 bases and V 1 base, and 4 bases lay outside the gene matches. The CDR3 contains 16 residues.

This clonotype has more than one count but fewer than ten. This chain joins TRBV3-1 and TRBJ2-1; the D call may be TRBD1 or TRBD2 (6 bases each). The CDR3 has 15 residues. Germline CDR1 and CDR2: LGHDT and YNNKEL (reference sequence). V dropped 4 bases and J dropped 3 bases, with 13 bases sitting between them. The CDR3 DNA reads TGTGCCAGCAGCCCCCGTGGGGGGCACTACAATGAGCAGTTCTTC. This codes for CASSPRGGHYNEQFF.